This T cell receptor beta chain was observed in a study of shared clonotypes between healthy human individuals. CD45RO-negative, CCR7-positively selected cells formed the naive CD8 fraction, excluding terminally differentiated effector memory CD45RA+ cells. Donors had no recently reported acute infections or vaccinations and were HIV-negative. As regards this clone: Its antigen is currently unknown.

V lost 5 bases to trimming and J lost 2 bases; unmatched junction nucleotides: 4. The CDR3 spans 15 residues. Germline V gene sequence: CDR1 MDHEN, CDR2 SYDVKM. As processed by the authors: Filtering differed, since immunoSEQ gave only junction sequences and no quality scores. Some clones are missing from TCRdb's copy, which holds only in-frame ones; the method was immunoSEQ multiplex PCR. The V and J calls and clone size come from that table; D and trimming were worked out from the DNA. The sample contains hundreds of thousands of clones, 95% to 96% of which appear only once. Study-wide results and limits: In contrast to clonotypes shared by all four donors, non-shared clonotypes had lower generation probabilities. The study's rarefaction showed incomplete sorted-subset sequencing despite large depth.

Source material: naive CD8+ T cells sorted from blood. The gene calls are TRBV28 and TRBJ1-3, with 9 bases aligning to TRBD1. The sequence was obtained from a woman in her 30s in good health. CDR3 sequence reads: CASSTDRGTGNTIYF. CDR3 in DNA: TGTGCCAGCAGTACAGACAGGGGGACTGGAAACACCATATATTTT.